A single sample gave rise to the 28 T cell receptor beta chains below, sequenced in a study of cytomegalovirus exposure and HLA in healthy donors. PCR involved 60 Vbeta and 13 Jbeta primers. TCRdb keeps only in-frame clones here, not all; method: immunoSEQ multiplex PCR. Of fewer than 200,000 clones listed, roughly 80% were seen once; the top ten hold about 3.1%. Sequenced input: PBMCs. These receptors came from a female donor in good health and CMV-seronegative.

The chain combines TRBV6-5 with TRBJ2-1; weak D call: TRBD2 (6 bases). The germline gives CDR1 MNHEY, CDR2 SVGAGI. This CDR3 comprises 15 residues. V dropped 1 base and J dropped 3 bases, with 10 bases sitting between them. CDR3 DNA: TGTGCCAGCAGTTACTTGGGACTGGACTACAATGAGCAGTTCTTC. Encoded protein: CASSYLGLDYNEQFF.

V and J are TRBV30 and TRBJ2-3, with TRBD2 matching 13 bases. The J segment lost 5 bases and the V segment lost 5 bases, leaving 7 bases of the junction unmatched. The CDR3 is 15 amino acids. CDR1 and CDR2 (germline): GTSNPN, SVGIG (reference sequence). CDR3 protein: CAWALAGGPQDTQYF. The DNA for the CDR3 is TGTGCCTGGGCACTAGCGGGAGGGCCCCAAGATACGCAGTATTTT.

This chain connects TRBV7-8 to TRBJ2-7; TRBD1 is a possible D gene (5 bases). Germline assignment: CDR1 SGHVS and CDR2 FQNEAQ. Trimming removed 2 bases at V and 1 base at J, with 12 bases between. CDR3 length: 15 residues. The DNA of the CDR3 is TGTGCCAGCAGCTTAATTACAGGCAAGTCCTACGAGCAGTACTTC. Translating gives CASSLITGKSYEQYF.

About this clone: Relative to the germline gene, one junction end is altered; a read error may explain this. Other DNA sequences of this sample code for an identical CDR3. The chain links TRBV11-1 to TRBJ1-1, with D uncertain. Germline CDR1 reads SGHAT; CDR2 reads FQDESV (reference sequence). This CDR3 spans 14 amino acids. CDR3 DNA sequence: TGCGCCAGCAGCTTTGAGGGCTGGAACACTGAAGCTTTCTTT. It encodes CASSFEGWNTEAFF.

This chain connects TRBV5-5 to TRBJ1-6, with D possibly TRBD1 on 5 matching bases. Trimming took 2 bases from V and 7 from J, leaving 13 bases between them. From germline, CDR1 is SGHKS and CDR2 YYEKEE (reference sequence). The CDR3 is 15 residues long. The CDR3 region has the DNA TGTGCCAGCAGCTTACCGGGGGTCGGGAATTCACCCCTCCACTTT. It codes for CASSLPGVGNSPLHF.

This clone was found a few times. The V and J genes are TRBV7-9 and TRBJ2-3, with TRBD2 identical over 7 bases. Per the germline V gene, CDR1 is SEHNR and CDR2 is FQNEAQ (reference sequence). V was clipped by 7 bases and J by 4 bases; unmatched bases: 14. This CDR3 is 16 amino acids long. For the CDR3, the DNA is TGTGCCAGCACCCCATTAAAGCGGGATATAGCAGATACGCAGTATTTT. The encoded protein is CASTPLKRDIADTQYF.

The V gene is TRBV5-6, the J gene TRBJ2-7; TRBD2 agrees at 7 bases. J lost 2 bases, V lost 0 bases, and 2 bases had no gene match. CDR3 size: 14 residues. The V gene's germline CDR1 is SGHDT and CDR2 YYEEEE. The CDR3 region has the DNA TGTGCCAGCAGCTTGGGGGCGGGGGCCTACGAGCAGTACTTC. Amino acids: CASSLGAGAYEQYF.

V usage is TRBV5-4 and J usage is TRBJ2-5; a weak D match, TRBD2 (6 bases). V was shortened by 4 bases and J by 3 bases, with 16 bases between the two germline ends. The CDR3 extends over 15 amino acids. CDR1 is SGHNT, CDR2 YYREEE, per germline (reference sequence). This CDR3 reads CASSPVGGIEETQYF. In DNA form, the CDR3 reads TGTGCCAGCAGCCCGGTTGGGGGGATCGAAGAGACCCAGTACTTC. The variable domain in full, with the rest retrieved from reference TRBV5-4 and TRBJ2-5, is ETGVTQSPTHLIKTRGQQVTLRCSSQSGHNTVSWYQQALGQGPQFIFQYYREEENGRGNFPPRFSGLQFPNYSSELNVNALELDDSALYLCASSPVGGIEETQYFGPGTRLLVL.

The chain joins TRBV15 to TRBJ1-5, with TRBD1 matching 7 bases. This CDR3 is 15 amino acids long. Germline V gives CDR1 LNHNV, CDR2 YYDKDF (reference sequence). V was clipped by 0 bases and J by 6 bases; unmatched bases: 5. The CDR3: CATSRDGSGGQPQHF. The CDR3, as DNA: TGTGCCACCAGCAGAGATGGGTCAGGGGGTCAGCCCCAGCATTTT.

Turning to this clone: One junction end does not reproduce the germline sequence, and a read error may be involved. The gene calls are TRBV7-9 and TRBJ1-2, with 8 bases identical to TRBD1. Germline CDR1 reads SEHNR; CDR2 reads FQNEAQ (reference sequence). This CDR3 is built from 15 residues. The CDR3 region has the DNA TGTTCCAGCAGCTTAGACGACAGGGGCAGTTATGGCTACACCTTC. This sequence encodes CSSSLDDRGSYGYTF. Full variable domain (outside the CDR3, taken from reference TRBV7-9 and TRBJ1-2): DTGVSQNPRHKITKRGQNVTFRCDPISEHNRLYWYRQTLGQGPEFLTYFQNEAQLEKSRLLSDRFSAERPKGSFSTLEIQRTEQGDSAMYLCSSSLDDRGSYGYTFGSGTRLTVV.

The chain is built from TRBV10-3 and TRBJ2-5, with 9 bases identical to TRBD1. Germline CDR1 is ENHRY and CDR2 is SYGVKD. Trimming at V came to 5 bases and at J to 3 bases, leaving 4 bases not matched to a gene. There are 14 residues in the CDR3. CDR3 nucleotide sequence: TGTGCCATCAGTAATGGGACAGGGAAAGAGACCCAGTACTTC. It specifies CAISNGTGKETQYF.

The genes are TRBV4-2 and TRBJ1-4, with D maybe TRBD1 (5 bases). This CDR3 has 16 amino acids. Trimming stripped 1 base from V and 7 bases from J, with 16 bases between. Germline values: CDR1 LGHNA, CDR2 YNFKEQ. The CDR3 sequence is CASSQVGGMIGEKLFF. Here the CDR3 DNA reads TGTGCCAGCAGCCAAGTTGGGGGGATGATTGGTGAAAAACTGTTTTTT.

This sequence joins TRBV15 and TRBJ2-5; unclear D gene. Germline lookup yields CDR1 LNHNV and CDR2 YYDKDF (reference sequence). This CDR3 region has 12 residues. The V end was cut by 3 bases, the J end by 5 bases, with 7 bases between. The CDR3 sequence is CATSRYRETQYF. Here the CDR3 DNA reads TGTGCCACCAGCAGGTATCGGGAGACCCAGTACTTC.

The chain employs TRBV7-2 and TRBJ2-7, with TRBD1 matching over 7 bases. Germline V lookup: CDR1 SGHTA, CDR2 FQGNSA. CDR3 length equals 17 residues. The ends lost 0 bases at V and 3 bases at J; junction bases unmatched: 11. The CDR3 DNA follows: TGTGCCAGCAGCTTAGCCGGCGACAGGGCTCCCTTCTACGAGCAGTACTTC. Protein sequence: CASSLAGDRAPFYEQYF.

This clone occurred once. This chain connects TRBV18 to TRBJ1-1; D perhaps matches TRBD1 (6 bases). The CDR3 length is 16 residues. Germline CDR1 reads KGHSH; CDR2 reads LQKENI. The ends were cut back, 4 bases at V and 2 bases at J, with 17 bases in the middle. CDR3: CASSLGVGGLNTEAFF. The CDR3 region has the DNA TGTGCCAGCTCACTCGGAGTAGGGGGATTAAACACTGAAGCTTTCTTT.

This clone turned up a few times. The chain combines TRBV5-1 with TRBJ1-1, with D perhaps matching TRBD1 (6 bases). There are 14 residues in the CDR3. Trimming cost V 2 bases and J 3 bases, with 11 bases left between them. The germline V gene has CDR1 SGHRS and CDR2 YFSETQ. The CDR3 spells CASSFGQGYTEAFF. The CDR3, as DNA: TGCGCCAGCAGCTTTGGTCAGGGGTACACTGAAGCTTTCTTT.

The V and J genes are TRBV15 and TRBJ2-5, with TRBD2 matching 8 bases. CDR1 and CDR2 (germline): LNHNV, YYDKDF (reference sequence). The CDR3 consists of 15 residues. Germline trimming cut 0 bases from V and 2 bases from J; bases unmatched to any gene: 2. CDR3 amino acids: CATSREGTRQETQYF. CDR3 nucleotides: TGTGCCACCAGCAGAGAGGGGACTAGACAAGAGACCCAGTACTTC.

This chain connects TRBV2 to TRBJ2-7; the match to TRBD2 covers 11 bases. Trimming took 6 bases from V and 2 from J; bases not matched to a gene: 6. Germline CDR1 and CDR2: SNHLY and FYNNEI. The CDR3 covers 15 residues. The CDR3: CASRIGTSGTYEQYF. CDR3 DNA: TGTGCCAGCAGAATAGGGACTAGCGGCACCTACGAGCAGTACTTC.

V gene TRBV28 combines with J gene TRBJ2-7; 7 bases are shared with TRBD1. Germline trimming cut 6 bases from V and 3 bases from J; bases unmatched to any gene: 8. From germline, CDR1 is MDHEN and CDR2 SYDVKM. CDR3 size: 14 residues. CDR3 DNA sequence: TGTGCCAGCAGCCCTCCCGACAGGGTCTACGAGCAGTACTTC. It translates to CASSPPDRVYEQYF.

J is TRBJ2-2 and V is TRBV25-1; 14 nucleotides match TRBD2. Trimming at V came to 3 bases and at J to 7 bases, leaving 4 bases not matched to a gene. Per germline, CDR1 MGHDK and CDR2 SYGVNS. The CDR3 contains 16 residues. In DNA form, the CDR3 reads TGTGCCAGCAGTGAGACTAGCGGGAGGGCCTACGGGGAGCTGTTTTTT. It specifies CASSETSGRAYGELFF.

With regard to this clone: Germline and junction disagree at one end, which may indicate a read error. This sequence joins TRBV7-7 and TRBJ2-1; the D gene is possibly TRBD2 (5 bases). The CDR3 is 13 residues long. CDR1 and CDR2 (germline): SSHAT, FNYEAQ (reference sequence). The chain's CDR3 is CASSLVGSGEQFF. The CDR3 DNA sequence: TGTGCTAGCAGCTTAGTGGGGAGCGGTGAGCAGTTCTTC.

The chain has TRBV6-5 and TRBJ1-6; possible D gene TRBD1, 5 bases. The CDR3 extends over 15 amino acids. The germline V and J ends were trimmed by 7 bases and 5 bases, with 15 bases remaining between them. Germline V gives CDR1 MNHEY, CDR2 SVGAGI. The CDR3 region has the DNA TGTGCCAGCATGCCCCATGGAGGGGATAATTCACCCCTCCACTTT. This sequence encodes CASMPHGGDNSPLHF.

The V call is TRBV4-2, the J call TRBJ2-5; 11 bases map to TRBD2. The J call may be faulty, since TRBJ2-7 better matches the DNA end. The CDR3 is 16 amino acids. CDR1 and CDR2 (germline): LGHNA, YNFKEQ. Here the CDR3 reads CASSHRTSGSLYEQYF. The CDR3 nucleotides read TGTGCCAGCAGCCACCGAACTAGCGGGAGTTTATACGAGCAGTACTTC.

As to this clone: This sample also contains other DNA sequences that code for the same CDR3. The chain is built from TRBV28 and TRBJ1-2, with D uncertain. Trimming shortened V by 3 bases and J by 2 bases, and 4 bases separated the two germline ends. The CDR3 spans 12 residues. Germline assignment: CDR1 MDHEN and CDR2 SYDVKM. The chain's CDR3 is CASSFRNYGYTF. DNA for the CDR3: TGTGCCAGCAGTTTTCGGAACTATGGCTACACCTTC.

The genes are TRBV2 and TRBJ1-6; no clear D. Between the trimmed V and J ends, which lost 2 bases and 11 bases, there was a span of 10 bases. CDR1 and CDR2 from the germline V gene are SNHLY and FYNNEI. The CDR3 covers 13 residues. DNA of the CDR3: TGTGCCAGCAGTGAATATGCGGATGCACCCCTCCACTTT. Translated, it gives CASSEYADAPLHF.

The chain uses TRBV5-8 and TRBJ1-5; no definite D call. The germline V and J ends were trimmed by 6 bases and 4 bases, with 17 bases remaining between them. This CDR3 has 15 residues. Germline V gene lookup returns CDR1 SGHTS and CDR2 YDEGEE. The CDR3 here is CASKDSWSGNQPQHF. The CDR3 coding sequence is TGTGCCAGCAAAGACTCGTGGTCGGGGAATCAGCCCCAGCATTTT.

This chain connects TRBV7-2 to TRBJ1-2; TRBD1 matches at 7 bases. The germline gives CDR1 SGHTA, CDR2 FQGNSA. The trim removed 5 bases at V and 6 bases at J, leaving 6 bases unmatched. The length of the CDR3 is 13 residues. This chain's CDR3 is CASSIDRADGYTF. The CDR3 DNA follows: TGTGCCAGCAGCATAGACAGGGCAGATGGCTACACCTTC.

This clone occurred once. The rearrangement joins TRBV5-4 to TRBJ1-1; D may be TRBD1 (5 bases). Trimming pared 3 bases from V and 0 bases from J, leaving 18 bases between. CDR1 and CDR2 (germline): SGHNT, YYREEE (reference sequence). This CDR3 has 17 amino acids. The CDR3 sequence: CASSSPMMGGMNTEAFF. Written as DNA, the CDR3 is TGTGCCAGCAGCTCCCCCATGATGGGGGGGATGAACACTGAAGCTTTCTTT.